This T cell receptor beta chain stems from a study of T cell repertoires in cytomegalovirus infection. V shed 6 bases and J 7 bases; nucleotides not matched to a gene: 13. The germline gives CDR1 KGHDR, CDR2 SFDVKD. The CDR3 is 16 residues long. TCRdb analysed the reads with MiXCR anew, one entry per CDR3 protein. Among more than 400,000 distinct CDR3 sequences listed, 26% were seen once. The TCR was taken from a human donor in good health (CMV status not recorded). Some clones in this sample may be carry-over from other donors' samples. The chain is built from TRBV24-1 and TRBJ2-1, with 8 bases aligning to TRBD2. The sequencing input was PBMCs. CDR3 in amino acids: CATSPQGSGSANEQFF. The CDR3 region has the DNA TGTGCCACCAGTCCTCAGGGGAGCGGGAGTGCAAATGAGCAGTTCTTC.